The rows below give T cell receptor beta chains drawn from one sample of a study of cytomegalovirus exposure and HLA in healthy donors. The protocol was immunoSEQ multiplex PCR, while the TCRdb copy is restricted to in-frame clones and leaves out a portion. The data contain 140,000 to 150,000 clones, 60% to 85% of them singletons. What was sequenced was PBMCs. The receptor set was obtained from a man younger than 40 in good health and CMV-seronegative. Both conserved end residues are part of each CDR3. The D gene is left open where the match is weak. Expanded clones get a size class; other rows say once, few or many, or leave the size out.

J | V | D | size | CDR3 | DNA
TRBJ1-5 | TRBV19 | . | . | CASSTRLDNQPQHF | TGTGCCAGTAGTACCAGGTTAGACAATCAGCCCCAGCATTTT
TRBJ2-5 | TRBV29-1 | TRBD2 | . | CSVESSGREETQYF | TGCAGCGTTGAGTCTAGCGGGAGGGAAGAGACCCAGTACTTC
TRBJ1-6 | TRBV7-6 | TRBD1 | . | CASSLTDRGSPLHF | TGTGCCAGCAGCTTGACAGACAGGGGTTCACCCCTCCACTTT
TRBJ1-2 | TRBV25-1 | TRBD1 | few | CASSDVTGGGYGYTF | TGTGCCAGCAGTGACGTGACAGGGGGCGGCTATGGCTACACCTTC
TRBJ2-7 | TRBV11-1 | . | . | CASSSTVYYEQYF | TGTGCCAGCAGCTCTACAGTATACTACGAGCAGTACTTC
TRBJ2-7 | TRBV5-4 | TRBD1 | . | CASSMDSGQGRGEQYF | TGTGCCAGCAGCATGGACTCCGGACAGGGGAGGGGCGAGCAGTACTTC
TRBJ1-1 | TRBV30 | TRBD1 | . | CAWSDGQGEKAFF | TGTGCCTGGAGTGATGGACAGGGCGAAAAAGCTTTCTTT
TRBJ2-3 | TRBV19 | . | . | CASSPPGSGADTQYF | TGTGCCAGTAGCCCCCCCGGGTCAGGGGCAGATACGCAGTATTTT
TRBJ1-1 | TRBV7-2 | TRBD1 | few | CASSLDRVDTEAFF | TGTGCCAGCAGCCTTGACAGGGTGGACACTGAAGCTTTCTTT
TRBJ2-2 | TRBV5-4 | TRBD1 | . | CASSKATGGVRGGELFF | TGTGCCAGCAGCAAAGCTACAGGGGGCGTTCGGGGCGGGGAGCTGTTTTTT
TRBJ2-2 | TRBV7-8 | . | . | CASRATLHTGELFF | TGTGCCAGCAGGGCGACACTCCACACCGGGGAGCTGTTTTTT
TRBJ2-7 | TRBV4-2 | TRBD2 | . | CASSQGTSRPYEQYF | TGTGCCAGCAGCCAAGGGACTAGCCGACCCTACGAGCAGTACTTC
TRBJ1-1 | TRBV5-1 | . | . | CASSFRGTTEAFF | TGCGCCAGCAGCTTTAGGGGAACGACTGAAGCTTTCTTT
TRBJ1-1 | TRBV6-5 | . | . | CASRLTDGTGTEAFF | TGTGCCAGCAGGCTGACGGACGGAACAGGCACTGAAGCTTTCTTT
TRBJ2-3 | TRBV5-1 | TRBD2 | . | CASSPFRSGDTDTQYF | TGCGCCAGCAGCCCATTTAGGAGCGGGGACACAGATACGCAGTATTTT
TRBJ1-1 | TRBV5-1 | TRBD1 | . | CASSPGTGGLEAFF | TGCGCCAGCAGCCCCGGGACAGGGGGTCTTGAAGCTTTCTTT
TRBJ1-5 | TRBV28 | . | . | CASSQGLRGPQHF | TGTGCCAGCAGTCAGGGGCTACGAGGGCCCCAGCATTTT